These 5 T cell receptor beta chains were sequenced from one sample in a study of T cells after yellow fever vaccination (dated by TCRdb to the late 2010s). The sample's treatment or condition label, decoded: live attenuated yellow fever vaccine strain. Receptors were amplified or captured by 5' RACE. The reads were generated on an Illumina NovaSeq 6000. Using fastp at Q25 and MiXCR, TCRdb reprocessed the public reads and kept productive beta chains. Rows are unified per CDR3 protein, each entry keeping the most common DNA and genes. The sample data list some 150,000 distinct CDR3 sequences, and approximately 9.9% of these were observed just once. Roughly a third of the sample is held by the ten biggest clonotypes. This sample comprised CD8+ T cells sorted from PBMCs, obtained 45 days after the yellow fever booster vaccination. The receptors were sampled from a man aged 18 to 35 who received the YFV17D yellow fever vaccine.

The V gene is TRBV6-2 or TRBV6-3, the J gene TRBJ2-7; D is uncertain. There are 12 residues in the CDR3. Germline CDR1 MNHEY, CDR2 SVGEGT. Trimming left V 0 bases short and J 6 bases short, with 6 bases between. The CDR3: CASSYSGSEQYV. For the CDR3, the DNA is TGTGCCAGCAGTTACTCGGGTTCCGAGCAGTACGTC.

This clonotype was recorded a few times. This rearrangement joins TRBV27 to TRBJ2-3; D remains ambiguous. The CDR3 is 17 amino acids. V gave up 5 bases and J gave up 3 bases, with 21 bases separating them. CDR1 and CDR2 (germline): MNHEY, SMNVEV (reference sequence). The CDR3 coding sequence is TGTGCCAGCAGTCCCTCCCCAAGTACAGCCTATACAGATACGCAGTATTTT. It yields the protein CASSPSPSTAYTDTQYF.

Concerning this clonotype: This may arise from a read error, as a much more abundant clone is one base away. This chain uses TRBV5-1 with TRBJ2-7, with TRBD1 matching over 7 bases. The germline gives CDR1 SGHRS, CDR2 YFSETQ. CDR3 length: 15 amino acids. CDR3 DNA: TGCGCCAGCACCGTAGGACAGGTGAGCTCCTGCGAGCAGTACTTC. This translates into CASTVGQVSSCEQYF.

This clonotype was found a few times. This chain links TRBV19 with TRBJ2-3, with D uncertain. The CDR3 has 14 amino acids. Germline loops: CDR1 LNHDA, CDR2 SQIVND (reference sequence). Deletions cut 6 bases from V and 1 base from J, with 11 bases between. The CDR3 DNA follows: TGTGCCAGTAGCAGACGGCAGGGCACAGATACGCAGTATTTT. Protein product: CASSRRQGTDTQYF.

This sequence joins TRBV7-8 and TRBJ1-2; D is possibly TRBD1 (5 bases). CDR1 is SGHVS and CDR2 is FQNEAQ in the germline V gene. Trimming pared 5 bases from V and 4 bases from J, leaving 17 bases between. The CDR3 is 15 residues long. DNA for the CDR3: TGTGCCAGCAGCCTGGGGCAACGGCCCATCTATGGCTACACCTTC. This encodes CASSLGQRPIYGYTF.